This T cell receptor beta chain was sequenced in a study of molecular identifiers for immune sequencing clone quantification. One entry per CDR3 protein results from TCRdb running MiXCR on the PCR reads. The sample has roughly 100,000 distinct CDR3 sequences; about 35% are singletons. This clonotype was found many times. V was clipped by 5 bases and J by 2 bases; unmatched bases: 6. Germline CDR1 reads SEHNR; CDR2 reads FQNEAQ (reference sequence). The CDR3 is made up of 14 amino acids. The source material was naive CD8+ T cells from blood, with Jurkat cell RNA spiked in. Subset here: FACS-sorted CD8+CD4-CCR7+CD45RA+ naive T cells. V is TRBV7-9 and J is TRBJ2-7, with TRBD1 matching over 7 bases. This receptor was identified in a human donor in good health. Some libraries in this study had Jurkat cell RNA spiked in. The CDR3 reads CASSPGQYAYEQYF. In nucleotides, the CDR3 is TGTGCCAGCAGCCCGGGACAGTACGCCTACGAGCAGTACTTC.